The 7 T cell receptor beta chains below all came from one sample that was sequenced in a study of T cell responses to AZD1222 COVID-19 vaccine. TCRdb keeps only in-frame clones here, not all; method: immunoSEQ multiplex PCR. The sample lists around 150,000 clones, around 90% occurring once. Sequenced here: peripheral blood, sampled 28 days after the second AZD1222 dose. These receptor sequences come from an adult who received the AZD1222 COVID-19 vaccine.

The chain is built from TRBV27 and TRBJ2-7, with D unresolved. V gave up 1 base and J gave up 5 bases, with 9 bases separating them. This CDR3 spans 13 amino acids. The V gene's germline CDR1 is MNHEY and CDR2 SMNVEV (reference sequence). CDR3 in amino acids: CASSLFLGNEQYF. CDR3 sequence (DNA): TGTGCCAGCAGTTTATTTTTAGGGAACGAGCAGTACTTC.

This chain joins TRBV28 and TRBJ1-4; TRBD1 matches 9 bases. CDR1 and CDR2 (germline): MDHEN, SYDVKM. V lost 2 bases to trimming and J lost 6 bases; unmatched junction nucleotides: 1. This CDR3 contains 14 residues. CDR3 amino acids: CASSLRTGDEKLFF. The CDR3 coding sequence is TGTGCCAGCAGTTTAAGGACAGGGGATGAAAAACTGTTTTTT.

CDR3 sequence reads: CASSFGQGAPEGTEAFF. The CDR3 region has the DNA TGTGCCAGCAGTTTCGGACAGGGGGCGCCGGAAGGAACTGAAGCTTTCTTT. The V gene is TRBV28, the J gene TRBJ1-1; 11 nucleotides agree with TRBD1. V lost 3 bases to trimming and J lost 5 bases; unmatched junction nucleotides: 11. CDR1 MDHEN and CDR2 SYDVKM come from the germline V gene. The CDR3 loop spans 17 amino acids.

The V call is TRBV27, the J call TRBJ2-7; the match to TRBD1 covers 9 bases. The ends lost 2 bases at V and 1 base at J; junction bases unmatched: 3. The CDR3 has 15 residues. Germline-derived CDR1 and CDR2 are MNHEY and SMNVEV (reference sequence). The CDR3 region is CASSLAGQGSYEQYF. The CDR3 region has the DNA TGTGCCAGCAGTTTAGCGGGACAGGGATCCTACGAGCAGTACTTC.

This chain links TRBV9 with TRBJ2-7; D is possibly TRBD1 (6 bases). The CDR3 has 15 residues. Germline CDR1 and CDR2: SGDLS and YYNGEE. Trimming shortened V by 4 bases and J by 1 base, and 15 bases separated the two germline ends. The CDR3 is CASSLRTDPSYEQYF. For the CDR3, the DNA is TGTGCCAGCAGCCTCAGGACAGACCCATCCTACGAGCAGTACTTC.

Only one count was recorded for this clone. V and J are TRBV5-1 and TRBJ1-1, with no clear D. Trimming removed 2 bases at V and 1 base at J, with 15 bases between. CDR3 size: 16 residues. CDR1 SGHRS and CDR2 YFSETQ come from the germline V gene. CDR3 DNA sequence: TGCGCCAGCAGCTTTGACGCAGCGACCTCGAACACTGAAGCTTTCTTT. Translated, it gives CASSFDAATSNTEAFF.

This chain links TRBV3-1 (or the pseudogene TRBV3-2) with TRBJ1-2; unclear D gene. The CDR3 runs 12 residues. Trimming took 8 bases from V and 4 from J, leaving 11 bases between them. The germline V gene has CDR1 LGHDT and CDR2 YNNKEL (reference sequence). The DNA for the CDR3 is TGTGCCAGCGCGAGCTCCGGCTATGGCTACACCTTC. The encoded protein is CASASSGYGYTF.